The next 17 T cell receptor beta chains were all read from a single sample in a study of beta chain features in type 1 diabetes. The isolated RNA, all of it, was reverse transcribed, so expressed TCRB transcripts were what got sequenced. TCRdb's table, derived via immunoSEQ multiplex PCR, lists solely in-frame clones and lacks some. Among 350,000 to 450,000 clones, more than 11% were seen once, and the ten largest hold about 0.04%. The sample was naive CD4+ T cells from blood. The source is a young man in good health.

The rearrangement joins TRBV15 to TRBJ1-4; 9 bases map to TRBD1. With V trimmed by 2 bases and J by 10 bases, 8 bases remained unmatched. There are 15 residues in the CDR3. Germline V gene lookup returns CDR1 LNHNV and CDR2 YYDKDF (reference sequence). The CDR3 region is CATSRPGTGIGKLFF. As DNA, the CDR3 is TGTGCCACCAGCAGACCCGGGACAGGGATCGGAAAACTGTTTTTT. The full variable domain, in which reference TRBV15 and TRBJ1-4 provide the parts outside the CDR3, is DAMVIQNPRYQVTQFGKPVTLSCSQTLNHNVMYWYQQKSSQAPKLLFHYYDKDFNNEADTPDNFQSRRPNTSFCFLDIRSPGLGDTAMYLCATSRPGTGIGKLFFGSGTQLSVL.

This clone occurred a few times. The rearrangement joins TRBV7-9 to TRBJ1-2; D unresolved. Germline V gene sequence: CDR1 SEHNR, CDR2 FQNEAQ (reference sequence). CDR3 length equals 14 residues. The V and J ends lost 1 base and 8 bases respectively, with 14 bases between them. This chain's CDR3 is CASSLGRAGGGYTF. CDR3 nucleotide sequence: TGTGCCAGCAGCTTAGGAAGGGCGGGCGGCGGCTACACCTTC. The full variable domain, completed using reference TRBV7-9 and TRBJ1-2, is DTGVSQNPRHKITKRGQNVTFRCDPISEHNRLYWYRQTLGQGPEFLTYFQNEAQLEKSRLLSDRFSAERPKGSFSTLEIQRTEQGDSAMYLCASSLGRAGGGYTFGSGTRLTVV.

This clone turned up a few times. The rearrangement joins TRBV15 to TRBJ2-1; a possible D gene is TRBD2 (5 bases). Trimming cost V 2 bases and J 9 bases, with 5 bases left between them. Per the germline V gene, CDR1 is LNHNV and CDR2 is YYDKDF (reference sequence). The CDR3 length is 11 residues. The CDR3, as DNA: TGTGCCACCAGCAGAAGCGGTGAGCAGTTCTTC. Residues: CATSRSGEQFF.

The CDR3 DNA reads TGTGCCAGCAGCTTAGGCTTGGGGGCCTATGGCTACACCTTC. Its translation: CASSLGLGAYGYTF. J is TRBJ1-2 and V is TRBV7-2, with D perhaps matching TRBD1 (6 bases). CDR1 and CDR2 from the germline V gene are SGHTA and FQGNSA. This CDR3 is 14 amino acids long. V lost 1 base and J 4 bases, leaving 10 bases between the germline ends.

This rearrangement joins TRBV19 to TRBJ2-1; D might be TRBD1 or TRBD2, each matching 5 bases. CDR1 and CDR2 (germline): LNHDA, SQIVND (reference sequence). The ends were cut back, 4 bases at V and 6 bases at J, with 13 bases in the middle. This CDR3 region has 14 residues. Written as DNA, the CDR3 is TGTGCCAGTAGTAAGGGGAGCGCCTCCAATGAGCAGTTCTTC. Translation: CASSKGSASNEQFF.

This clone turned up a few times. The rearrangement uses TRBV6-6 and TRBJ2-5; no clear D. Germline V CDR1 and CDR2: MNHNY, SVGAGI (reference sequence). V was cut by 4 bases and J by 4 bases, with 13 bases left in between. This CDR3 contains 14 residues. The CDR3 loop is CASSFPASGETQYF. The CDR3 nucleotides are TGTGCCAGCAGTTTCCCCGCGTCGGGAGAGACCCAGTACTTC.

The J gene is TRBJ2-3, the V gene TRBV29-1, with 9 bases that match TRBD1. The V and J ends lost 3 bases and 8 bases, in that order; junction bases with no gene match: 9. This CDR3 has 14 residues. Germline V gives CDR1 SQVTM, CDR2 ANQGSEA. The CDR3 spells CSVEPDRGRATQYF. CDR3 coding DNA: TGCAGCGTTGAGCCGGACAGGGGACGGGCTACGCAGTATTTT.

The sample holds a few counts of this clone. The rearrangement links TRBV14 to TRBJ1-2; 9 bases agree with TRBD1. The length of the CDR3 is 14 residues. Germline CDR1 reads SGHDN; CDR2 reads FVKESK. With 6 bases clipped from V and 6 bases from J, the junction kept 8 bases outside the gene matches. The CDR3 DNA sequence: TGTGCCAGCAGACAGGGGGCTGACGACCATGGCTACACCTTC. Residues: CASRQGADDHGYTF.

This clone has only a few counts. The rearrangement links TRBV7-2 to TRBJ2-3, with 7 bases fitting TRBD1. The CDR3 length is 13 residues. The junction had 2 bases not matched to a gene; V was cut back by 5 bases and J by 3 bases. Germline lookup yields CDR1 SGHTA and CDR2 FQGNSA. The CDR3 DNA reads TGTGCCAGCAGCGACAGGGCAACAGATACGCAGTATTTT. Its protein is CASSDRATDTQYF.

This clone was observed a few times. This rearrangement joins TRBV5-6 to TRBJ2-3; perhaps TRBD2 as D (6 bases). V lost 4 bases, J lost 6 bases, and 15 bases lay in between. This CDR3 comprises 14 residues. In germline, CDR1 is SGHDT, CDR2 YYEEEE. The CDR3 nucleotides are TGTGCCAGCAGCCCTCGACTAGTTTCCGATACGCAGTATTTT. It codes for CASSPRLVSDTQYF.

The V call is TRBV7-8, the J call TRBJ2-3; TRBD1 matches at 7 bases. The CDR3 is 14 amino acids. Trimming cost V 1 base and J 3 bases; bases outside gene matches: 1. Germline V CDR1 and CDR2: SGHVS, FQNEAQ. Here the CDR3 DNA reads TGTGCCAGCAGCTTAGACAGGGGAACAGATACGCAGTATTTT. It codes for CASSLDRGTDTQYF.

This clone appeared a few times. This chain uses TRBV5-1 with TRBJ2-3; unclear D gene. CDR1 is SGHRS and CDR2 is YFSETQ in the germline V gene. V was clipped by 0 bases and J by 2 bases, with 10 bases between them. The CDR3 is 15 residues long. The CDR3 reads CASSLAALSTDTQYF. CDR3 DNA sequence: TGCGCCAGCAGCTTGGCTGCCCTATCCACAGATACGCAGTATTTT.

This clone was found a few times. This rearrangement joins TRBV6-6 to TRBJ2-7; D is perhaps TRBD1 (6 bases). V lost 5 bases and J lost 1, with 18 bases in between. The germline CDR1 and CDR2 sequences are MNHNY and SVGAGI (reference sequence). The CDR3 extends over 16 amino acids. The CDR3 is CASSKPQGFGSYEQYV. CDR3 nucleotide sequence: TGTGCCAGCAGTAAGCCCCAGGGGTTCGGTTCCTACGAGCAGTACGTC.

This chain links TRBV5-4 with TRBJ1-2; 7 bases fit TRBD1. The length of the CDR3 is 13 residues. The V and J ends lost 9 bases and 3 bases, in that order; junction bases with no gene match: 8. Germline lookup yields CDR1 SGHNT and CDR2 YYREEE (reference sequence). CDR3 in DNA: TGTGCCATCGTAGACAGGGTCGACTATGGCTACACCTTC. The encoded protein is CAIVDRVDYGYTF.

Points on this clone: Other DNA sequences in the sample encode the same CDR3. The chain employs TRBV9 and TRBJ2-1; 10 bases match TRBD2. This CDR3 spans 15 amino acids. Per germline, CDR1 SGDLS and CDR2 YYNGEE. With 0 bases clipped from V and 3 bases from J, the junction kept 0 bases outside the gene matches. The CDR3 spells CASSVGTSGYNEQFF. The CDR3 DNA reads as TGTGCCAGCAGCGTAGGGACTAGCGGCTACAATGAGCAGTTCTTC.

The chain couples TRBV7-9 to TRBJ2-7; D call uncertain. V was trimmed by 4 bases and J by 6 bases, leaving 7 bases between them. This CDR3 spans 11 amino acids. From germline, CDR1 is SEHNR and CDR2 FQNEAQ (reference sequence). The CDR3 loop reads CASSSFGEQYV. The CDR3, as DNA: TGTGCCAGCAGCTCTTTCGGCGAGCAGTACGTC.

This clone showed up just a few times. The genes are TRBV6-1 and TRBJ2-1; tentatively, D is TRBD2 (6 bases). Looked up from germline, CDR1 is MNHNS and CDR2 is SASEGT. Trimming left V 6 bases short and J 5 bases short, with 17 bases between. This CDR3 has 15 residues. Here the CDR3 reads CASRRASSADNEQFF. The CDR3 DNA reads TGTGCCAGCAGGCGAGCCTCTAGCGCGGACAATGAGCAGTTCTTC.